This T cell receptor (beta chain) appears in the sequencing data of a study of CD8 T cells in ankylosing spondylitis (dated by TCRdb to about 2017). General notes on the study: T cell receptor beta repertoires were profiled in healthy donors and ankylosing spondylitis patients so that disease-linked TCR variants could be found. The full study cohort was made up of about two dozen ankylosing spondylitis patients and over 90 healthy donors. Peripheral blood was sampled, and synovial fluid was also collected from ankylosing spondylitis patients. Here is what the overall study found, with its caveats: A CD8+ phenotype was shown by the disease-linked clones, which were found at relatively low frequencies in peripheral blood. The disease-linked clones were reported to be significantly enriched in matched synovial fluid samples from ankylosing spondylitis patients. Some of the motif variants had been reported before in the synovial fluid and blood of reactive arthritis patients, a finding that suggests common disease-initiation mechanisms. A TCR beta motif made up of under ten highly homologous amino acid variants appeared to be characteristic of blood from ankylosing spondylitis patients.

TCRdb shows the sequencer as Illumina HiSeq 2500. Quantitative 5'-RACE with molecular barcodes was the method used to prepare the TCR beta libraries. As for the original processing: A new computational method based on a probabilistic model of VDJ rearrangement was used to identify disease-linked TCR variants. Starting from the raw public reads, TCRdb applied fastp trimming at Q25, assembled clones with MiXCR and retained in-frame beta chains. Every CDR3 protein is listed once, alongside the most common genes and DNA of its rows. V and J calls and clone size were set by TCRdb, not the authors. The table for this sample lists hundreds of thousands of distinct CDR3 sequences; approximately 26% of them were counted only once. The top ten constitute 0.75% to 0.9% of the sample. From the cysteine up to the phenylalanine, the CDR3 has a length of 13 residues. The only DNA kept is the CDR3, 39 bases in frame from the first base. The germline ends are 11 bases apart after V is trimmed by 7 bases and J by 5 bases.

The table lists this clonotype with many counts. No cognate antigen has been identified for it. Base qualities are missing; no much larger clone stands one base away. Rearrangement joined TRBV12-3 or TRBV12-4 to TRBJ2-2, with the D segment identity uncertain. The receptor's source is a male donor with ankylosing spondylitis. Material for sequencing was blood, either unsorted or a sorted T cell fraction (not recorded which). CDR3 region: CASIPLGTGELFF. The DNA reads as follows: TGTGCCAGCATCCCACTGGGAACCGGGGAGCTGTTTTTT.